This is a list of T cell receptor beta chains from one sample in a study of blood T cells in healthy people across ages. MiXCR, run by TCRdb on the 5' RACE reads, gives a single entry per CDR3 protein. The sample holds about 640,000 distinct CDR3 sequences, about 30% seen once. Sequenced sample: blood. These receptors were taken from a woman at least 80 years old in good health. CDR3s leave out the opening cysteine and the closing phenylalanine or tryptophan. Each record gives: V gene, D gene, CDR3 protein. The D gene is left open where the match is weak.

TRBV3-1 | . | ASSQGAQNYGYT
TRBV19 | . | ASGRTANTEAF
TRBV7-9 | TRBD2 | ASSGPTSGRAAEQY
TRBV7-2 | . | ASRTGRPYQETQY
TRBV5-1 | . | ASSLEGSANNEQF
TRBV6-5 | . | ATQGVRQSEQY
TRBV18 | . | ANSPSQGDNSPLH
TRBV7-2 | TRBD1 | ASSTGDRGEYNEQF
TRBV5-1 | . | ASSPGLGGNYGYT
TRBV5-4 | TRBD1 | ASSRTGGEKQF
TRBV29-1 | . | SVQDSLTGELF
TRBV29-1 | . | SVGRQASTDTQY
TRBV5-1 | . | ASSPRPGASTEAF
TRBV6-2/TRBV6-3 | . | ASSYSGRGLVQPQH
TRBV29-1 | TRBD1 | SYGTGTDTQY
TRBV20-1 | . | SASSDGPQH
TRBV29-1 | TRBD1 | SVVTGADEQY
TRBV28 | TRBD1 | ASSSSTGYQETQY
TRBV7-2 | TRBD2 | ASSFGGSRSYNEQF
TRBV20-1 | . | SAMRGVHEQY
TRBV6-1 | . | ASSENGQFEQY
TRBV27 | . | AGSLYRTQNNSPLH
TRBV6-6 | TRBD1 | ASSYATGGGYT
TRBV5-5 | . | ASSLEADYEQY
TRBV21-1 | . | ASSAKWEGRGAAADTQY
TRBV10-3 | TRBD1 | AISTTGQEAF
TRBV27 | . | ASSLGTSGEQF
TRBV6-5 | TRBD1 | ASSFDPGQGAYSNQPQH
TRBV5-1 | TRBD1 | ASSPWTGVSY
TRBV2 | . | ASSDPGAANYGYT
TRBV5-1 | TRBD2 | ASSLAQLAGGSYNEQF
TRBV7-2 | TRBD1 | ASSQQGDRYNEQF
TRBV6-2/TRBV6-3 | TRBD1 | ATLAGTGRNTGELF
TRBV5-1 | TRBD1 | ASSLGDRVNSYNEQF
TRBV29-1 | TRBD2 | SAGRGRDYEQY
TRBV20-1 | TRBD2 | SAREARLAGGRGNEQF
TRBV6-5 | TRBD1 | ASRGQATYNSPLH
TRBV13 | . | ASSFSARLTKWQETQF